This note documents a single TCR beta chain sequence. What it recognizes is unknown. Depth targeted 1 in 200,000 to 1 in 1 million T cells, averaging roughly 9.3x coverage per clonotype. The table came from immunoSEQ multiplex PCR; TCRdb's copy has only in-frame clones and leaves some out. The sample includes about 14,000 clones, around 68% seen only once; the top ten take around 5.4%. The data were taken from a study of cytotoxic CD8 clonotypes in ibrutinib-treated CLL. With cryopreserved PBMCs as the source, 2 to 2.5 micrograms of genomic DNA went to TCR beta libraries. Broader study findings: Clonality climbed at ibrutinib response, then dropped toward baseline at progression. Public clonotypes proved infrequent, and on treatment they shrank or remained steady.

The sequence came from a human donor with chronic lymphocytic leukemia. The sample in question was PBMCs, obtained before ibrutinib treatment.

CDR3 residues: CASSARDINTDTQYF. The CDR3 bases are TGTGCCAGCAGCGCCCGGGACATAAACACAGATACGCAGTATTTT. This chain uses TRBV9 with TRBJ2-3, with a possible D match to TRBD1 (6 bases). Germline loops: CDR1 SGDLS, CDR2 YYNGEE. V was shortened by 3 bases and J by 2 bases, with 13 bases between the two germline ends. This CDR3 contains 15 residues.